One sample yielded the 17 T cell receptor beta chains listed below, sequenced in a study of blood T cells in healthy people across ages. Sample-barcoded 5' priming and a J-beta primer mix drove a second PCR of about 6 to 12 cycles. TCRdb redid the calling of the 5' RACE reads with MiXCR, one entry per CDR3 protein. The table shows fewer than 1,000,000 distinct CDR3 sequences, with under 45% occurring only once. Sample: blood. The receptors come from a man in his fifties or sixties in good health.

This clonotype occurred a few times. The rearrangement uses TRBV4-3 and TRBJ1-2, with D perhaps TRBD1 (6 bases). CDR3 length equals 17 residues. V shed 0 bases and J shed 2 bases, with 16 bases lying between them. CDR1 and CDR2 from the germline V gene are LGHNA and YSLEER. CDR3: CASSQDRGGSLNYGYTF. CDR3 DNA sequence: TGCGCCAGCAGCCAAGATAGGGGGGGAAGTTTAAACTATGGCTACACCTTC.

This clonotype was counted only a few times. The chain carries TRBV12-3 or TRBV12-4 and TRBJ2-5; perhaps TRBD2 as D (6 bases). The CDR3 runs 15 residues. The V end lost 6 bases, the J end lost 5 bases, and 19 bases lay between the germline ends. This CDR3 is CASSRGGEIWETQYF. Here the CDR3 DNA reads TGTGCCAGCAGCCGCGGAGGGGAAATCTGGGAGACCCAGTACTTC.

For this clonotype: Germline is not matched at one junction end, which may reflect a read error. V usage is TRBV27 and J usage is TRBJ2-7, with TRBD2 matching over 15 bases. The J call is in doubt because the DNA end fits TRBJ2-5 better. The CDR3 is 15 residues long. The germline gives CDR1 MNHEY, CDR2 SMNVEV (reference sequence). The CDR3 reads CACSLKGLAGGTQYF. The CDR3 region has the DNA TGTGCCTGCAGCTTAAAGGGACTAGCGGGAGGGACCCAGTACTTC.

The rearrangement joins TRBV7-2 to TRBJ2-5; D gene uncertain. The CDR3 length is 15 residues. The germline V and J ends were trimmed by 5 bases and 2 bases, with 15 bases remaining between them. CDR1 is SGHTA, CDR2 FQGNSA, per germline. The CDR3 DNA follows: TGTGCCAGCAGCCTCACCCCCCATAAACAAGAGACCCAGTACTTC. It encodes CASSLTPHKQETQYF.

This clonotype was counted many times. The chain combines TRBV10-3 with TRBJ2-7; TRBD1 aligns across 10 bases. The V segment lost 0 bases and the J segment 4 bases; nucleotides outside the gene matches: 3. The CDR3 has 15 residues. Germline assignment: CDR1 ENHRY and CDR2 SYGVKD. This CDR3 is CAISESRGQGYEQYF. Written as DNA, the CDR3 is TGTGCCATCAGTGAGTCGCGGGGACAGGGGTACGAGCAGTACTTC.

This clonotype was observed a handful of times. The J gene is TRBJ2-7, the V gene TRBV7-9; D gene uncertain. Germline CDR1 reads SEHNR; CDR2 reads FQNEAQ (reference sequence). V was cut by 3 bases and J by 5 bases, with 11 bases left in between. CDR3 length: 13 amino acids. CDR3 DNA sequence: TGTGCCAGCAGCTTGGTAGGGTCGGACGAGCAGTACTTC. Translated, it gives CASSLVGSDEQYF.

Only a few counts were recorded for this clonotype. This chain joins TRBV12-3 or TRBV12-4 and TRBJ2-3, with TRBD1 as a possible D gene (6 bases). The V gene lost 7 bases and the J gene lost 4 bases, with 18 bases spanning the gap. The CDR3 sequence is 15 residues long. The CDR3 reads CASTNLGHRADTQYF. Here the CDR3 DNA reads TGTGCCAGCACCAACCTGGGACATAGAGCAGATACGCAGTATTTT.

This clonotype was detected only a few times. This rearrangement joins TRBV5-1 to TRBJ2-7; D perhaps matches TRBD1 (6 bases). The CDR3 totals 15 residues. Trimming took off 5 bases at V and 5 bases at J, with 20 bases between the two ends. The germline gives CDR1 SGHRS, CDR2 YFSETQ. The CDR3 spells CASRTGGRVLDEQYF. The CDR3 DNA reads TGCGCCAGCAGGACAGGCGGTAGAGTCTTGGACGAGCAGTACTTC.

This clonotype was counted between two and nine times. V and J are TRBV5-1 and TRBJ1-2; the D gene is possibly TRBD1 (5 bases). The CDR3 loop spans 12 amino acids. CDR1 and CDR2 from the germline V gene are SGHRS and YFSETQ. Trimming removed 6 bases at V and 2 bases at J, with 8 bases between. The CDR3 nucleotides are TGCGCCAGCAAACGGGGGAACTATGGCTACACCTTC. Residues: CASKRGNYGYTF.

The genes are TRBV20-1 and TRBJ1-5; D call uncertain. The V gene's germline CDR1 is DFQATT and CDR2 SNEGSKA (reference sequence). Trimming removed 6 bases at V and 3 bases at J, with 12 bases between. This CDR3 is built from 13 residues. The DNA for the CDR3 is TGCAGTGCCAAGGACGGCCCCAATCAGCCCCAGCATTTT. It yields the protein CSAKDGPNQPQHF.

J is TRBJ2-3 and V is TRBV20-1; D is possibly TRBD2 (5 bases). This CDR3 has 17 residues. V was clipped by 0 bases and J by 0 bases, with 16 bases between them. Germline CDR1 reads DFQATT; CDR2 reads SNEGSKA (reference sequence). CDR3: CSARDRTSIDSTDTQYF. In DNA form, the CDR3 reads TGCAGTGCTAGAGATCGGACTTCAATCGATAGCACAGATACGCAGTATTTT.

A few counts support this clonotype. This chain uses TRBV6-2 or TRBV6-3 with TRBJ2-5; D ambiguous. The CDR3 runs 15 residues. Germline V gene data show CDR1 as MNHEY and CDR2 as SVGEGT. V lost 5 bases, J lost 1 base, and 14 bases lay in between. The CDR3 DNA sequence: TGTGCCAGCAGTCCCACCGCCGCAGGCCAAGAGACCCAGTACTTC. Protein sequence: CASSPTAAGQETQYF.

J is TRBJ1-2 and V is TRBV5-6, with D possibly TRBD1 on 6 matching bases. Per the germline V gene, CDR1 is SGHDT and CDR2 is YYEEEE. This CDR3 spans 17 amino acids. V lost 3 bases, J lost 0 bases, and 18 bases lay in between. This chain's CDR3 is CASSYRDTLTANYGYTF. As DNA, the CDR3 is TGTGCCAGCAGCTACCGGGACACCCTGACGGCTAACTATGGCTACACCTTC.

The V call is TRBV7-3, the J call TRBJ2-1; the D gene is possibly TRBD2 (6 bases). The CDR3 is 14 residues long. Between the trimmed V and J ends, which lost 1 base and 8 bases, there was a span of 12 bases. Germline assignment: CDR1 SGHTA and CDR2 FQGTGA. The CDR3 coding sequence is TGTGCCAGCAGCTTAAATAGCGGATTCGATGAGCAGTTCTTC. It is translated as CASSLNSGFDEQFF. Using reference TRBV7-3 and TRBJ2-1 for the parts outside the CDR3, the full variable domain is GAGVSQTPSNKVTEKGKYVELRCDPISGHTALYWYRQSLGQGPEFLIYFQGTGAADDSGLPNDRFFAVRPEGSVSTLKIQRTERGDSAVYLCASSLNSGFDEQFFGPGTRLTVL.

This chain joins TRBV20-1 and TRBJ2-1; D is perhaps TRBD1 or TRBD2 (6 bases each). The CDR3 consists of 14 residues. V shed 0 bases and J shed 9 bases, with 15 bases lying between them. Germline lookup yields CDR1 DFQATT and CDR2 SNEGSKA (reference sequence). This CDR3 reads CSARDGRGGGEQFF. The CDR3 DNA reads TGCAGTGCTAGAGATGGACGAGGAGGGGGTGAGCAGTTCTTC.

V usage is TRBV20-1 and J usage is TRBJ1-1, with D possibly TRBD1 on 6 matching bases. The germline V gene has CDR1 DFQATT and CDR2 SNEGSKA (reference sequence). The CDR3 contains 14 residues. Trimming took 3 bases from V and 0 from J, leaving 11 bases between them. CDR3 in DNA: TGCAGTGCTAGGGTAGGGACAATGAACACTGAAGCTTTCTTT. It encodes CSARVGTMNTEAFF.

This clonotype appeared a single time. This chain uses TRBV5-1 with TRBJ1-1; TRBD1 matches 7 bases. V gave up 3 bases and J gave up 0 bases; unmatched junction bases: 8. From germline, CDR1 is SGHRS and CDR2 YFSETQ. This CDR3 comprises 16 residues. In DNA, the CDR3 is TGCGCCAGCAGCTCCGGGACAGAAATTATGAACACTGAAGCTTTCTTT. It translates to CASSSGTEIMNTEAFF.